A selection of T cell receptor beta chains follows, all from one sample in a study of blood T cell repertoires in COVID-19. TCRdb keeps only in-frame clones here, not all; method: immunoSEQ multiplex PCR. The sample comprises some 150,000 clones, approximately 80% of which are singletons, and under 2% rests with the top ten. The source material was PBMCs or T cells enriched from blood (not recorded which). These receptors originate from a woman between 18 and 29 years old who had been exposed to COVID-19. Both conserved end residues are part of each CDR3. D genes are given only for firm matches. Some rows have no size entry. The others give once, few or many, or a class for an expanded clone.

D gene	V gene	clone size	J gene	CDR3 DNA	CDR3 protein
TRBD1	TRBV7-9	NA	TRBJ1-5	TGTGCCAGCAGCTTAACAGGGGATCAGCCCCAGCATTTT	CASSLTGDQPQHF
NA	TRBV3-1/TRBV3-2	NA	TRBJ1-2	TGTGCCAGCAGCCCAATGCAGGGTGGCGGCTACACCTTC	CASSPMQGGGYTF
NA	TRBV7-8	NA	TRBJ1-6	TGTGCCAGCAGCGGAGTACGGGATTCACCCCTCCACTTT	CASSGVRDSPLHF
NA	TRBV5-5	few	TRBJ1-1	TGTGCCAGCAGCTTGGAACAGGTCGCAATGAACACTGAAGCTTTCTTT	CASSLEQVAMNTEAFF
NA	TRBV29-1	NA	TRBJ1-2	TGCAGCATCCCGACTGGTGGGGCATGGGGTAACTATGGCTACACCTTC	CSIPTGGAWGNYGYTF
TRBD1	TRBV3-1/TRBV3-2	NA	TRBJ1-2	TGTGCCAGCAGCCATCCCCGGGACAGGGCGTCTAACTATGGCTACACCTTC	CASSHPRDRASNYGYTF
NA	TRBV18	NA	TRBJ1-3	TGTGCCAGCTCACCGGACGACATGCGGGGAGTCTCTGGAAACACCATATATTTT	CASSPDDMRGVSGNTIYF
NA	TRBV28	NA	TRBJ1-5	TGTGCCAGCAGTGCGGGCGGTCAGCCCCAGCATTTT	CASSAGGQPQHF
TRBD1	TRBV28	NA	TRBJ1-1	TGTGCCAGCAGTCCCCAGGGGGTCACTGAAGCTTTCTTT	CASSPQGVTEAFF
TRBD2	TRBV6-2/TRBV6-3	NA	TRBJ2-7	TGTGCCAGCAGTTTCGGGACTAGCGAATACTACGAGCAGTACTTC	CASSFGTSEYYEQYF
NA	TRBV19	NA	TRBJ2-7	TGTGCCAGTAGTATAACGCTGGGCCTAGGGGGAATCCACGAGCAGTACTTC	CASSITLGLGGIHEQYF
NA	TRBV28	NA	TRBJ1-6	TGTGCCAGCAGTTCCATGACAGGTCCCTATAATTCACCCCTCCACTTT	CASSSMTGPYNSPLHF
NA	TRBV6-2/TRBV6-3	NA	TRBJ1-2	TGTGCCAGCAGTTACGCAACTTTCCCCTATGGCTACACCTTC	CASSYATFPYGYTF
TRBD2	TRBV11-2	few	TRBJ2-2	TGTGCCAGCAGCTTAGCGGGAGGGAACACCGGGGAGCTGTTTTTT	CASSLAGGNTGELFF
NA	TRBV11-2	few	TRBJ2-7	TGTGCCAGCAGCTCCTCCGGAGAGGGCGGGCAGTACTTC	CASSSSGEGGQYF
NA	TRBV27	NA	TRBJ1-1	TGTGCCAGCAGTTTTGGGAGAATGAACACTGAAGCTTTCTTT	CASSFGRMNTEAFF
TRBD2	TRBV2	once	TRBJ2-2	TGTGCCAGCAGCTCCCGACGGGGGGACACCGGGGAGCTGTTTTTT	CASSSRRGDTGELFF
TRBD1	TRBV6-5	once	TRBJ1-2	TGTGCCAGCAGCCTCAGGGGGACCTCCTATGGCTACACCTTC	CASSLRGTSYGYTF
NA	TRBV10-3	NA	TRBJ2-7	TGTGCCACCCACGAGGAGGGGACCTACTCGTACGAGCAGTACTTC	CATHEEGTYSYEQYF
NA	TRBV14	NA	TRBJ1-6	TGTGCCAGCAGCCATTTTGACAGGAGCTCCTATAATTCACCCCTCCACTTT	CASSHFDRSSYNSPLHF
TRBD1	TRBV19	NA	TRBJ1-1	TGTGCCAGTACCCCTGGGGGGACAGGGTATGAGGACACTGAAGCTTTCTTT	CASTPGGTGYEDTEAFF